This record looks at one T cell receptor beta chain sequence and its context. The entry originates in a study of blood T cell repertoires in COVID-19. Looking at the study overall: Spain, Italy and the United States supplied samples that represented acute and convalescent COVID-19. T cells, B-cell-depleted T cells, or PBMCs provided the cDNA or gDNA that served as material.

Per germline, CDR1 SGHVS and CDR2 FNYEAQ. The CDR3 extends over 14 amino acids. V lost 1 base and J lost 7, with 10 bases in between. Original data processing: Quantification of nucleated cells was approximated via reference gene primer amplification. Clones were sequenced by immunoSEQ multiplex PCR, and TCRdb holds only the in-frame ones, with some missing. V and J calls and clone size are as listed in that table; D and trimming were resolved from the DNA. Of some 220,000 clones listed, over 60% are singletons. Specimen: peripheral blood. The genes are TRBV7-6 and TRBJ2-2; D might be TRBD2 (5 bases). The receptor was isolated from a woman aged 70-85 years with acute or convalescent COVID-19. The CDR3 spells CASSLEEDHGELFF. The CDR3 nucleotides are TGTGCCAGCAGCTTAGAGGAGGATCACGGGGAGCTGTTTTTT.